This T cell receptor beta chain was sequenced for a study of cytomegalovirus exposure and HLA in healthy donors. The overall study: The platform used for the roughly 110 validation repertoires matched that of the roughly 700 first-cohort repertoires, a later analysis reported. Broader study findings: The study flagged around 160 TCR beta chains as cytomegalovirus-associated. Subsequent analysis of the roughly 120 validation repertoires found a tendency for first-cohort TCR clusters to co-occur.

Germline loops: CDR1 WSHSY, CDR2 SAAADI. The V and J ends lost 3 bases and 2 bases respectively, with 13 bases between them. The length of the CDR3 is 15 residues. In the case of this clone: What it binds is unknown.

These donors were members of the approximately 120-subject validation cohort, a group separate from the approximately 620-subject first cohort. Assay used: immunoSEQ multiplex PCR; TCRdb lists only in-frame clones, some missing. The sample comprises about 75,000 clones, around four fifths of which are singletons, and 2.5% to 3% rests with the top ten. The TCR originated in a man aged 25 to 40 in good health and CMV-seronegative. Sequenced: PBMCs. The chain employs TRBV10-2 and TRBJ1-1; no definite D call. CDR3 sequence reads: CASSDFLGSNTEAFF. The CDR3 DNA follows: TGCGCCAGCAGTGACTTTTTAGGGAGCAACACTGAAGCTTTCTTT.